Sequencing of this T cell receptor beta chain was carried out in a study of blood T cells in healthy people across ages. Findings and limits, study-wide: Per million T cells, TCR beta diversity dropped about linearly as age rose. The unknown donor CMV status may have confounded expanded clonotype changes.

This clonotype was recorded only once. Its antigen is still unknown. Alongside a J-beta primer mix, a sample-barcoded 5' primer served in a second PCR lasting roughly 6 to 11 cycles. MiXCR, run by TCRdb on the 5' RACE reads, gives a single entry per CDR3 protein. Of 1.5 million to 2 million distinct CDR3 sequences detected, about two fifths appear once; the ten largest clones hold about 23%. Every donor provided 9.5 to 10 milliliters of peripheral blood. The CDR3 loop spans 16 amino acids. The germline V gene has CDR1 DFQATT and CDR2 SNEGSKA (reference sequence). V shed 1 base and J shed 2 bases, with 18 bases lying between them.

This receptor was taken from a human donor in good health. The chain joins TRBV20-1 to TRBJ2-7, with D possibly matching TRBD1 (6 bases). Specimen: blood. DNA of the CDR3: TGCAGTGCTAGAGGCCTCCTGGACAGCCTGACCTACGAGCAGTACTTC. Its translation: CSARGLLDSLTYEQYF.